The 17 T cell receptor beta chains in this list originate from one sample, sequenced in a study of cytomegalovirus exposure and HLA in healthy donors. PCR primers comprised 60 Vbeta and 13 Jbeta primers. Assay used: immunoSEQ multiplex PCR; TCRdb lists only in-frame clones, some missing. The sample lists 120,000 or so clones; 66% were seen once. Material for sequencing was PBMCs. The receptors shown here come from a man aged 18 to 35 in good health and CMV-seronegative.

This chain links TRBV4-1 with TRBJ2-1; 7 bases line up with TRBD1. Losses at the gene ends were 2 bases for V and 2 bases for J; bases not matched to a gene: 6. Germline V gene data show CDR1 as MGHRA and CDR2 as YSYEKL. CDR3 length equals 16 residues. The CDR3 coding sequence is TGCGCCAGCAGCCAACACGGGGACAGTGCCTACAATGAGCAGTTCTTC. This gives the protein CASSQHGDSAYNEQFF.

V is TRBV23-1 and J is TRBJ2-2; D gene ambiguous. TRBV23-1 is recorded as an ORF, its role being uncertain. V lost 3 bases and J lost 4, with 6 bases in between. The CDR3 length is 13 residues. CDR3 in amino acids: CASSHPGTGELFF. The CDR3 DNA is TGCGCCAGCAGTCATCCAGGCACCGGGGAGCTGTTTTTT.

V usage is TRBV5-4 and J usage is TRBJ2-7; weak D call: TRBD2 (6 bases). The CDR3 is made up of 14 amino acids. Germline CDR1 reads SGHNT; CDR2 reads YYREEE (reference sequence). Trimming left V 1 base short and J 5 bases short, with 13 bases between. The CDR3 spells CASSLRAGFDEQYF. The CDR3 DNA follows: TGTGCCAGCAGCTTGAGGGCGGGGTTCGACGAGCAGTACTTC.

The chain joins TRBV5-6 to TRBJ2-1; 8 bases are a match to TRBD1. Losses at the gene ends were 4 bases for V and 2 bases for J; bases not matched to a gene: 8. CDR3 length: 16 residues. Germline CDR1 SGHDT, CDR2 YYEEEE. The CDR3 DNA sequence: TGTGCCAGCAGCAGGACCAGGGGGCTAACCTACAATGAGCAGTTCTTC. Encoded protein: CASSRTRGLTYNEQFF.

CDR3 coding DNA: TGTGCCAGCATTAAACAGGGGGAAAACACCATATATTTT. This gives the protein CASIKQGENTIYF. The chain couples TRBV6-5 to TRBJ1-3, with 8 bases matching TRBD1. The germline V gene has CDR1 MNHEY and CDR2 SVGAGI. CDR3 length: 13 amino acids. V was pared by 7 bases and J by 6 bases, with 5 bases of the junction left unmatched.

V gene TRBV6-6 combines with J gene TRBJ2-2; TRBD1 agrees at 9 bases. The V and J ends lost 2 bases and 3 bases, in that order; junction bases with no gene match: 1. Per germline, CDR1 MNHNY and CDR2 SVGAGI (reference sequence). The CDR3 loop spans 15 amino acids. The DNA of the CDR3 is TGTGCCAGCAGTTACCGACAGGGGGACACCGGGGAGCTGTTTTTT. This sequence encodes CASSYRQGDTGELFF.

A single count supports this clone. The rearrangement joins TRBV7-9 to TRBJ2-3; 8 nucleotides align to TRBD1. Germline CDR1 and CDR2: SEHNR and FQNEAQ (reference sequence). The length of the CDR3 is 16 residues. Trimming removed 5 bases from V and 4 bases from J; junction bases left unmatched: 11. CDR3 sequence: CASSLGTGKPADTQYF. The CDR3 DNA sequence: TGTGCCAGCAGCCTTGGGACAGGAAAACCCGCAGATACGCAGTATTTT.

This chain connects TRBV19 to TRBJ2-7; D gene ambiguous. The CDR3 has 13 residues. The germline V gene encodes CDR1 LNHDA and CDR2 SQIVND (reference sequence). V lost 6 bases, J lost 2 bases, and 11 bases lay in between. The CDR3 DNA follows: TGTGCCAGTAGGCCTGCTAGAACCTACGAGCAGTACTTC. It specifies CASRPARTYEQYF.

This clone has more than one count but fewer than ten. The chain links TRBV14 to TRBJ2-1, with TRBD2 as a possible D gene (6 bases). Deletions cut 0 bases from V and 4 bases from J, with 13 bases between. Per the germline V gene, CDR1 is SGHDN and CDR2 is FVKESK. The CDR3 totals 16 residues. CDR3 sequence (DNA): TGTGCCAGCAGCCAAGATACGGGAGTGGTTTACAATGAGCAGTTCTTC. Its translation is CASSQDTGVVYNEQFF.

A few counts support this clone. This chain links TRBV5-4 with TRBJ1-4; 9 bases align to TRBD1. J was trimmed by 3 bases and V by 4 bases; bases with no gene match: 4. CDR3 size: 15 residues. Germline CDR1 is SGHNT and CDR2 is YYREEE (reference sequence). This CDR3 reads CASSRGDRANEKLFF. CDR3 DNA: TGTGCCAGCAGCAGGGGGGACAGGGCTAATGAAAAACTGTTTTTT.

V and J are TRBV9 and TRBJ1-2; 7 bases agree with TRBD1. V shed 3 bases and J 0 bases; nucleotides not matched to a gene: 5. This CDR3 contains 15 residues. The V gene's germline CDR1 is SGDLS and CDR2 YYNGEE. CDR3 sequence (DNA): TGTGCCAGCAGCGCAGGGGACAGTCCTAACTATGGCTACACCTTC. It translates to CASSAGDSPNYGYTF. Together with reference TRBV9 and TRBJ1-2, the CDR3 gives the full variable domain: DSGVTQTPKHLITATGQRVTLRCSPRSGDLSVYWYQQSLDQGLQFLIQYYNGEERAKGNILERFSAQQFPDLHSELNLSSLELGDSALYFCASSAGDSPNYGYTFGSGTRLTVV.

The rearrangement links TRBV10-3 to TRBJ1-1; 9 bases fit TRBD1. Germline V lookup: CDR1 ENHRY, CDR2 SYGVKD. This CDR3 spans 18 amino acids. V gave up 2 bases and J gave up 0 bases; unmatched junction bases: 10. Written as DNA, the CDR3 is TGTGCCATCAGTGAGGGCAGGACAGGGGAGGGGCTGAACACTGAAGCTTTCTTT. This codes for CAISEGRTGEGLNTEAFF.

V usage is TRBV6-1 and J usage is TRBJ2-1; possibly TRBD2 for D (5 bases). V lost 8 bases and J lost 4, with 15 bases in between. This CDR3 spans 14 amino acids. Germline V gene lookup returns CDR1 MNHNS and CDR2 SASEGT. CDR3 sequence (DNA): TGTGCCAGCGAGGTGAGGGTTTGGTACAATGAGCAGTTCTTC. It specifies CASEVRVWYNEQFF.

The chain couples TRBV9 to TRBJ1-5; D ambiguous. Germline V gives CDR1 SGDLS, CDR2 YYNGEE. The CDR3 runs to 14 residues. Trimming left V 4 bases short and J 1 base short, with 9 bases between. DNA of the CDR3: TGTGCCAGCAGCTTGACTCCGAGCAATCAGCCCCAGCATTTT. It is translated as CASSLTPSNQPQHF.

The CDR3 is CASSDGDLTNEQFF. The CDR3 DNA follows: TGTGCCAGCAGCGATGGAGACTTAACAAATGAGCAGTTCTTC. The chain couples TRBV2 to TRBJ2-1; D unresolved. CDR3 size: 14 residues. CDR1 and CDR2 (germline): SNHLY, FYNNEI. Trimming pared 6 bases from V and 7 bases from J, leaving 16 bases between.

This clone was detected only a few times. This rearrangement joins TRBV29-1 to TRBJ1-3; D gene uncertain. This CDR3 region has 12 residues. Per the germline V gene, CDR1 is SQVTM and CDR2 is ANQGSEA. As DNA, the CDR3 is TGCTCAGGTTGGGTATCTGGAAACACCATATATTTT. Translated: CSGWVSGNTIYF.

This rearrangement joins TRBV21-1 to TRBJ1-5. TRBV21-1 is a pseudogene segment. The CDR3 contains 14 residues. The CDR3 DNA sequence: TGTGCCAGCGGCTCATTCAGCGGGGATCAGCCCCAGCATTTT. Its translation: CASGSFSGDQPQHF.